These 21 T cell receptor beta chains came from one sample sequenced in a study of shared clonotypes between healthy human individuals. Sequenced by immunoSEQ multiplex PCR; TCRdb stores in-frame clones only, minus some. The sample lists roughly 2.2 million clones; around 90% were seen once. Sequenced input: naive CD4+ T cells from PBMCs. As to subset: CD45RA+ positively selected. Receptors originate from a man between 18 and 29 years old in good health. Some clones in this sample may be carry-over from other donors' samples.

The chain has TRBV27 and TRBJ1-4; 8 nucleotides agree with TRBD1. Germline V lookup: CDR1 MNHEY, CDR2 SMNVEV (reference sequence). The CDR3 has 16 amino acids. V dropped 3 bases and J dropped 8; count of bases not matched to a gene: 11. Written as DNA, the CDR3 is TGTGCCAGCAGTTTTGGACAGGGCGCCATTCCCGAAAAACTGTTTTTT. Its protein is CASSFGQGAIPEKLFF.

V usage is TRBV7-2 and J usage is TRBJ2-3; 8 nucleotides line up with TRBD1. The V and J ends lost 6 bases and 5 bases, in that order; junction bases with no gene match: 13. From germline, CDR1 is SGHTA and CDR2 FQGNSA. CDR3 length: 16 amino acids. Here the CDR3 DNA reads TGTGCCAGCAGGGGACAGGCGGCGCAGACCAAAGATACGCAGTATTTT. This sequence encodes CASRGQAAQTKDTQYF.

Notes on this clone: Other DNA variants within this sample encode the same CDR3. The V and J genes are TRBV5-1 and TRBJ2-1, with no clear D. Trimming removed 1 base at V and 5 bases at J, with 7 bases between. This CDR3 spans 13 amino acids. The germline V gene encodes CDR1 SGHRS and CDR2 YFSETQ. Written as DNA, the CDR3 is TGCGCCAGCAGCTTGAACCCGAACAATGAGCAGTTCTTC. It yields the protein CASSLNPNNEQFF.

The rearrangement joins TRBV6-6 to TRBJ1-5; D gene unclear. CDR3 length: 14 amino acids. Trimming shortened V by 5 bases and J by 5 bases, and 13 bases separated the two germline ends. The germline V gene has CDR1 MNHNY and CDR2 SVGAGI (reference sequence). CDR3 nucleotides: TGTGCCAGCAGTCGTGACACCTTCTATCAGCCCCAGCATTTT. The encoded protein is CASSRDTFYQPQHF.

This clone showed up just once. V and J are TRBV5-4 and TRBJ2-7, with a tentative D call TRBD1 (5 bases). Germline CDR1 is SGHNT and CDR2 is YYREEE (reference sequence). CDR3 length: 14 amino acids. Trimming cost V 4 bases and J 5 bases, with 16 bases left between them. CDR3: CASSQGIRDDEQYF. The CDR3 DNA sequence: TGTGCCAGCAGCCAGGGTATAAGAGATGACGAGCAGTACTTC.

This clone was detected once. V is TRBV5-4 and J is TRBJ1-4; D remains unclear. This CDR3 has 15 residues. Trimming took off 0 bases at V and 7 bases at J, with 13 bases between the two ends. CDR1 is SGHNT and CDR2 is YYREEE in the germline V gene (reference sequence). The CDR3 spells CASSLASGGGEKLFF. CDR3 DNA: TGTGCCAGCAGCTTGGCCAGCGGTGGAGGTGAAAAACTGTTTTTT.

This chain uses TRBV5-5 with TRBJ2-5; 10 positions agree with TRBD1. The length of the CDR3 is 15 residues. Germline values: CDR1 SGHKS, CDR2 YYEKEE (reference sequence). With V trimmed by 5 bases and J by 5 bases, 9 bases remained unmatched. The CDR3 region has the DNA TGTGCCAGCAGGAACCCGACAGGGGGCTTGGAGACCCAGTACTTC. Amino acid sequence: CASRNPTGGLETQYF.

The chain has TRBV28 and TRBJ1-1; 10 nucleotides agree with TRBD1. The trim removed 6 bases at V and 5 bases at J, leaving 9 bases unmatched. CDR1 and CDR2 (germline): MDHEN, SYDVKM. The CDR3 consists of 15 residues. The CDR3 nucleotides are TGTGCCAGCAGATCCCCGGGACAGGGGAGAACTGAAGCTTTCTTT. The encoded protein is CASRSPGQGRTEAFF.

The rearrangement uses TRBV28 and TRBJ1-3; D may be TRBD1 (5 bases). Germline-derived CDR1 and CDR2 are MDHEN and SYDVKM. The CDR3 runs to 13 residues. Trimming removed 3 bases from V and 3 bases from J, with 6 bases in between. CDR3 sequence reads: CASSFGGGNTIYF. The CDR3 DNA reads TGTGCCAGCAGTTTTGGGGGTGGAAACACCATATATTTT. Full variable domain (remainder filled in from reference TRBV28 and TRBJ1-3): DVKVTQSSRYLVKRTGEKVFLECVQDMDHENMFWYRQDPGLGLRLIYFSYDVKMKEKGDIPEGYSVSREKKERFSLILESASTNQTSMYLCASSFGGGNTIYFGEGSWLTVV.

This chain joins TRBV25-1 and TRBJ2-7, with 8 bases fitting TRBD1. Unmatched junction bases numbered 7, after V lost 4 bases and J lost 2 bases. The CDR3 contains 15 residues. CDR1 MGHDK and CDR2 SYGVNS come from the germline V gene. The CDR3 region is CASSGRQGLPYEQYF. As DNA, the CDR3 is TGTGCCAGCAGTGGCCGACAGGGGCTACCCTACGAGCAGTACTTC.

The gene calls are TRBV6-1 and TRBJ1-5; D call uncertain. Germline CDR1 MNHNS, CDR2 SASEGT. Trimming cost V 6 bases and J 0 bases, with 9 bases left between them. This CDR3 spans 14 amino acids. Here the CDR3 reads CASREQYSNQPQHF. DNA of the CDR3: TGTGCCAGCAGAGAGCAGTATAGCAATCAGCCCCAGCATTTT.

V is TRBV7-2 and J is TRBJ2-7; no definite D call. Trimming removed 7 bases from V and 6 bases from J, with 19 bases in between. CDR3 size: 14 residues. Germline assignment: CDR1 SGHTA and CDR2 FQGNSA. The CDR3 DNA sequence: TGTGCCAGCACTCACCAGTGGGGATCACTCGAGCAGTACTTC. Amino acid sequence: CASTHQWGSLEQYF.

This clone has a single count. This rearrangement joins TRBV15 to TRBJ2-1; 8 bases align to TRBD2. The CDR3 covers 17 residues. J gave up 2 bases and V 8 bases, and 14 bases lay outside the gene matches. CDR1 and CDR2 (germline): LNHNV, YYDKDF (reference sequence). CDR3 DNA: TGTGCCACCGGCCGGGAGGGGGGCGGTCGGACCTACAATGAGCAGTTCTTC. It codes for CATGREGGGRTYNEQFF.

The V gene is TRBV4-3, the J gene TRBJ2-7, with TRBD2 identical over 10 bases. V gave up 1 base and J gave up 4 bases; unmatched junction bases: 7. This CDR3 contains 16 residues. CDR1 and CDR2 from the germline V gene are LGHNA and YSLEER. Written as DNA, the CDR3 is TGCGCCAGCAGCCAAGGGGTCGCTAGCGGGAGTTACGAGCAGTACTTC. Protein: CASSQGVASGSYEQYF.

The V gene is TRBV5-1, the J gene TRBJ2-2, with TRBD1 as a possible D gene (6 bases). Germline CDR1 reads SGHRS; CDR2 reads YFSETQ. This CDR3 has 16 amino acids. Trimming took off 0 bases at V and 0 bases at J, with 9 bases between the two ends. CDR3 nucleotide sequence: TGCGCCAGCAGCTTGGCTCCAGGGGCGAACACCGGGGAGCTGTTTTTT. It codes for CASSLAPGANTGELFF.

The gene calls are TRBV4-1 and TRBJ1-1, with D perhaps TRBD1 (6 bases). The V and J ends lost 6 bases and 3 bases respectively, with 23 bases between them. Germline V lookup: CDR1 MGHRA, CDR2 YSYEKL. CDR3 size: 17 residues. The DNA of the CDR3 is TGCGCCAGCAGAGTGGCGGGACAACGCCTATCGGACACTGAAGCTTTCTTT. It encodes CASRVAGQRLSDTEAFF.

The chain employs TRBV7-9 and TRBJ2-6, with unresolved D. V dropped 2 bases and J dropped 0 bases, with 5 bases sitting between them. This CDR3 has 15 amino acids. Germline V CDR1 and CDR2: SEHNR, FQNEAQ (reference sequence). The CDR3 nucleotides are TGTGCCAGCAGCTTACAAACCTCTGGGGCCAACGTCCTGACTTTC. It specifies CASSLQTSGANVLTF.

The genes are TRBV5-6 and TRBJ1-1; no firm D call. Trimming stripped 4 bases from V and 4 bases from J, with 17 bases between. The CDR3 runs to 15 residues. Per the germline V gene, CDR1 is SGHDT and CDR2 is YYEEEE. DNA of the CDR3: TGTGCCAGCAGCGTACGCTTCGGCATGGGCACTGAAGCTTTCTTT. It translates to CASSVRFGMGTEAFF.

DNA of the CDR3: TGCGCCAGCAGCCCCAAGGGACTAGCGGGACTAACTATCACAGATACGCAGTATTTT. It specifies CASSPKGLAGLTITDTQYF. This chain links TRBV5-1 with TRBJ2-3, with 13 bases aligning to TRBD2. The CDR3 loop spans 19 amino acids. Germline CDR1 SGHRS, CDR2 YFSETQ. V dropped 4 bases and J dropped 2; count of bases not matched to a gene: 13.

The chain joins TRBV11-3 to TRBJ2-3; tentative D call: TRBD2 (6 bases). V lost 1 base to trimming and J lost 1 base, with 21 bases between them. Germline loops: CDR1 SGHNT, CDR2 YENEEA. The CDR3 extends over 19 amino acids. The CDR3 here is CASSLALGLLASGTDTQYF. The CDR3 DNA sequence: TGTGCCAGCAGCTTAGCTTTGGGGTTGCTGGCTAGCGGCACAGATACGCAGTATTTT.

The chain has TRBV7-8 and TRBJ2-1; TRBD2 agrees at 9 bases. The germline gives CDR1 SGHVS, CDR2 FQNEAQ. The CDR3 contains 15 residues. The junction had 2 bases not matched to a gene; V was cut back by 2 bases and J by 3 bases. CDR3 loop: CASSLLSGSYNEQFF. Here the CDR3 DNA reads TGTGCCAGCAGCTTACTTAGCGGGAGCTACAATGAGCAGTTCTTC.